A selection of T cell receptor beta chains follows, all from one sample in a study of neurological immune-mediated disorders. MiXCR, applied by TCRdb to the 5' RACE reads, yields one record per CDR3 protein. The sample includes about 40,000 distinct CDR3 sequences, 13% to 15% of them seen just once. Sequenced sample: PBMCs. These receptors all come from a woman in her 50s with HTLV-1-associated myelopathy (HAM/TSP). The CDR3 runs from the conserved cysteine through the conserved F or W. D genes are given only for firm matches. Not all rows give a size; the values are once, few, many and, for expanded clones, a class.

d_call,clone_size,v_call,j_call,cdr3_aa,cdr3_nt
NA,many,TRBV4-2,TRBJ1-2,CASSQDPGGTQVNYGYTF,TGTGCCAGCAGCCAAGATCCGGGAGGGACCCAAGTTAACTATGGCTACACCTTC
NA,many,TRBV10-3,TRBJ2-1,CAISESIYNEQFF,TGTGCCATCAGTGAGTCCATCTACAATGAGCAGTTCTTC
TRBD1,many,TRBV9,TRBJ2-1,CASSVAGSGQDHEQFF,TGTGCCAGCAGCGTAGCAGGCTCGGGACAGGACCATGAGCAGTTCTTC
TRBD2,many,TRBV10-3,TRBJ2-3,CAISFSSGGADTQYF,TGTGCCATCAGTTTCAGTAGCGGGGGAGCAGATACGCAGTATTTT
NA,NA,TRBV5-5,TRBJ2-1,CASSQTRLSYNEQFF,TGTGCCAGCAGCCAGACACGTCTCTCCTACAATGAGCAGTTCTTC
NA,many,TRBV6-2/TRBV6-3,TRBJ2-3,CASSRGDTQYF,TGTGCCAGCAGTCGAGGGGATACGCAGTATTTT
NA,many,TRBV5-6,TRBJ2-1,CASSTDPTASYNEQFF,TGTGCCAGCAGCACCGATCCGACGGCCTCCTACAATGAGCAGTTCTTC
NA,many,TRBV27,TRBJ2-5,CASSFPGETQYF,TGTGCCAGCAGTTTTCCGGGGGAGACCCAGTACTTC
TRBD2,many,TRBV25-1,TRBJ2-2,CASRTSGSLAGELFF,TGTGCCAGCAGGACTAGCGGGAGTCTCGCCGGGGAGCTGTTTTTT
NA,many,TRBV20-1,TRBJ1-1,CSAVGAVEAFF,TGCAGTGCCGTCGGGGCAGTTGAAGCTTTCTTT
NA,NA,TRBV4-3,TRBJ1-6,CASSQGLSSYNSPLHF,TGCGCCAGCAGCCAAGGCTTGAGCTCCTATAATTCACCCCTCCACTTT
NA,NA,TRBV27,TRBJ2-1,CASSSGRQVNRQFF,TGTGCCAGCAGTTCCGGAAGGCAAGTCAATAGGCAGTTCTTC
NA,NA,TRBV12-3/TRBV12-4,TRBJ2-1,CASSLGRGARYNEQFF,TGTGCCAGCAGTTTGGGCAGGGGGGCTCGATACAATGAGCAGTTCTTC
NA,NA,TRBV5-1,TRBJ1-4,CASSFSVRDTAATNEKLFF,TGCGCCAGCAGCTTTTCTGTACGGGACACGGCTGCAACTAATGAAAAACTGTTTTTT
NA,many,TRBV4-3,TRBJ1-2,CASSQSSMRQAPWGYTF,TGCGCCAGCAGCCAGTCCTCCATGAGACAGGCTCCCTGGGGCTACACCTTC
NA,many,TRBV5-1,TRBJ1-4,CASSGTQGGAEKLFF,TGCGCCAGCAGCGGGACTCAGGGAGGTGCAGAAAAACTGTTTTTT
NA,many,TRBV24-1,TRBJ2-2,CATARRRAFSNTGELFF,TGTGCCACCGCCAGACGAAGGGCATTTTCGAACACCGGGGAGCTGTTTTTT
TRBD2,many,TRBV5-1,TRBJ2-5,CASQSLPGGLQETQYF,TGCGCCAGCCAATCCCTTCCGGGGGGGCTCCAAGAGACCCAGTACTTC
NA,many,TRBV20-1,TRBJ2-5,CSAGLTGAGGLRETQYF,TGCAGTGCTGGCTTAACCGGGGCCGGGGGACTTAGAGAGACCCAGTACTTC
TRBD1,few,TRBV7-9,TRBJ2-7,CASSLGARTGFAYEQYF,TGTGCCAGCAGCTTAGGGGCGAGGACAGGGTTCGCCTACGAGCAGTACTTC
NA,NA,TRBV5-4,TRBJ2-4,CASSLFQGDIQYF,TGTGCCAGCAGCTTGTTCCAGGGCGACATTCAGTACTTC
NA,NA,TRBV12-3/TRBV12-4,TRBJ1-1,CASTRAGNEAFF,TGTGCCAGCACCCGGGCAGGGAATGAAGCTTTCTTT
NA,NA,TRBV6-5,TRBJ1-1,CASSYLRRHRGVGNTEAFF,TGTGCCAGCAGTTACTTAAGGAGGCATCGGGGGGTCGGAAACACTGAAGCTTTCTTT
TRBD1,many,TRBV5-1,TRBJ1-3,CASSLADRGSRSSGNTIYF,TGCGCCAGCAGCTTGGCCGACAGGGGAAGCCGGAGCTCTGGAAACACCATATATTTT
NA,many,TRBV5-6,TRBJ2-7,CASSLRARGLYEQYF,TGTGCCAGCAGCCTACGGGCCAGGGGCCTCTACGAGCAGTACTTC
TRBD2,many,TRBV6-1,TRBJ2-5,CASSGRRAGGSYQETQYF,TGTGCCAGCAGTGGTCGGAGAGCGGGGGGGAGCTACCAAGAGACCCAGTACTTC
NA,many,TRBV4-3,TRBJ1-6,CASSPQLNSPLHF,TGCGCCAGCAGCCCCCAGCTCAATTCACCCCTCCACTTT
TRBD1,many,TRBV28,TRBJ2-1,CASSWTGPSYNEQFF,TGTGCCAGCAGTTGGACAGGGCCCTCCTACAATGAGCAGTTCTTC
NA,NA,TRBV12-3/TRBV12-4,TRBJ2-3,CASSLAGGAGDTQYF,TGTGCCAGCAGTTTAGCGGGGGGGGCCGGGGATACGCAGTATTTT
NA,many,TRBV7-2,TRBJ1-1,CASSFPVNTEAFF,TGTGCCAGCAGCTTCCCAGTGAACACTGAAGCTTTCTTT
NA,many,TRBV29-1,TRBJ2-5,CSSQGIETQYF,TGCAGCTCCCAGGGAATAGAGACCCAGTACTTC
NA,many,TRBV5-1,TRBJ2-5,CASSPTRLGQETQYF,TGCGCCAGCAGCCCGACCCGCCTGGGGCAAGAGACCCAGTACTTC
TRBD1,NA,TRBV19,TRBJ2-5,CASSRDRAQETQYF,TGTGCCAGTAGCCGGGACAGGGCTCAAGAGACCCAGTACTTC
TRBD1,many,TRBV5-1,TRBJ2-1,CASSRTGTAYNEQFF,TGCGCCAGCAGCCGCACCGGGACAGCCTACAATGAGCAGTTCTTC
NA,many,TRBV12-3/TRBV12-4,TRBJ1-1,CASRTVGSRNTEAFF,TGTGCCAGCAGAACCGTGGGCAGCAGGAACACTGAAGCTTTCTTT
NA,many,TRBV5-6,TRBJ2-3,CASSGESGSGTDTQYF,TGTGCCAGCAGCGGTGAATCAGGCTCTGGCACAGATACGCAGTATTTT